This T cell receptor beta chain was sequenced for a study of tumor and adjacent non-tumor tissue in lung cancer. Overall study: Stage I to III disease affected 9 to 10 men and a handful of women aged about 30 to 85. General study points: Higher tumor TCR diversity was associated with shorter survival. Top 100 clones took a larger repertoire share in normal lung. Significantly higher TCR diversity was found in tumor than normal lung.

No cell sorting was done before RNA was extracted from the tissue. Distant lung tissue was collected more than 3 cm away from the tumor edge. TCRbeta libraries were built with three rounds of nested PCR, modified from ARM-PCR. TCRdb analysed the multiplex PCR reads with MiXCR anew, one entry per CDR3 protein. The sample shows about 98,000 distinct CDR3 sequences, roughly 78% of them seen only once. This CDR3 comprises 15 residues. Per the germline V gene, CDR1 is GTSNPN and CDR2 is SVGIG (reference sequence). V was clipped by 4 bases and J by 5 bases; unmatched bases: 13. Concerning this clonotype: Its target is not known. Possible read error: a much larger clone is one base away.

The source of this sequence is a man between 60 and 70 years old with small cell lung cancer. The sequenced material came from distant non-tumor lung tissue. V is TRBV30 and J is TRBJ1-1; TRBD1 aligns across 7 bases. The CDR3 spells CAWNVRGRGMTEAFF. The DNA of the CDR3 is TGTGCCTGGAATGTACGTGGCAGGGGGATGACTGAAGCTTTCTTT.